The 19 T cell receptor beta chains in this list originate from one sample, sequenced in a study of shared clonotypes between healthy human individuals (dated by TCRdb to between 2020 and 2021). Libraries came from the immunoSEQ multiplex PCR assay. TCRdb retrieved this table from immuneACCESS and kept in-frame rearrangements only. Not all clones are present; in checked studies, unresolved V genes account for under half, and no reason is known for the remainder. For this sample the table gives approximately 2,000,000 clones, of which about 90% were detected only once. Approximately 0.41% of the sample goes to the ten largest clones. The sequenced sample consisted of naive CD4+ T cells from PBMCs. What this sample's cell subset or site label stands for: CD45RA+ positively selected. These receptors came from a man aged 18 to 30 in good health. Some clones in this sample may be carry-over from other donors' samples.

The J gene is TRBJ2-2, the V gene TRBV5-1; 8 nucleotides match TRBD1. The CDR3 totals 16 residues. CDR1 SGHRS and CDR2 YFSETQ come from the germline V gene. After removal of 4 bases from V and 3 bases from J, the junction contained 8 bases not matched to a gene. The CDR3 nucleotides are TGCGCCAGCAGCCTCCAGACAGGGGAATACACCGGGGAGCTGTTTTTT. Translated: CASSLQTGEYTGELFF.

The genes are TRBV5-1 and TRBJ2-3; 8 bases map to TRBD2. J gave up 5 bases and V 4 bases, and 6 bases lay outside the gene matches. Germline lookup yields CDR1 SGHRS and CDR2 YFSETQ. This CDR3 spans 14 amino acids. The CDR3 is CASSPQAGEDTQYF. Here the CDR3 DNA reads TGCGCCAGCAGCCCCCAAGCGGGAGAAGATACGCAGTATTTT.

The chain couples TRBV10-3 to TRBJ2-5; TRBD2 aligns across 10 bases. Germline V gene sequence: CDR1 ENHRY, CDR2 SYGVKD. J gave up 1 base and V 0 bases, and 8 bases lay outside the gene matches. This CDR3 comprises 18 residues. CDR3: CAISESSGGLATQETQYF. CDR3 coding DNA: TGTGCCATCAGTGAGTCGAGTGGGGGACTAGCGACCCAAGAGACCCAGTACTTC.

V is TRBV19 and J is TRBJ1-1, with D uncertain. The length of the CDR3 is 14 residues. V lost 7 bases and J 1 base, leaving 13 bases between the germline ends. The V gene's germline CDR1 is LNHDA and CDR2 SQIVND (reference sequence). The CDR3 DNA sequence: TGTGCCAGTACCTCAAAGATACGGAACACTGAAGCTTTCTTT. Its translation: CASTSKIRNTEAFF. Using reference TRBV19 and TRBJ1-1 for the parts outside the CDR3, the full variable domain is DGGITQSPKYLFRKEGQNVTLSCEQNLNHDAMYWYRQDPGQGLRLIYYSQIVNDFQKGDIAEGYSVSREKKESFPLTVTSAQKNPTAFYLCASTSKIRNTEAFFGQGTRLTVV.

Only one count was recorded for this clone. The CDR3 region is CASSLISGRDEQFF. The DNA for the CDR3 is TGTGCCAGCAGCCTAATTAGCGGGAGGGATGAGCAGTTCTTC. The rearrangement links TRBV7-6 to TRBJ2-1; 11 positions match TRBD2. J gave up 8 bases and V 5 bases, and 5 bases lay outside the gene matches. This CDR3 is built from 14 residues. Germline loops: CDR1 SGHVS, CDR2 FNYEAQ.

V gene TRBV7-2 combines with J gene TRBJ2-7, with 10 bases identical to TRBD1. CDR3 length: 15 amino acids. J was trimmed by 1 base and V by 6 bases; bases with no gene match: 6. Per germline, CDR1 SGHTA and CDR2 FQGNSA. CDR3 sequence reads: CASSRGTGVSYEQYF. The CDR3, as DNA: TGTGCCAGCAGTCGTGGGACAGGGGTTTCCTACGAGCAGTACTTC.

The gene calls are TRBV2 and TRBJ1-2, with unresolved D. The germline CDR1 and CDR2 sequences are SNHLY and FYNNEI. V was trimmed by 5 bases and J by 4 bases, leaving 8 bases between them. This CDR3 spans 12 amino acids. CDR3 in DNA: TGTGCCAGCAGTCCTCGGCCCTATGGCTACACCTTC. Amino acid sequence: CASSPRPYGYTF. The full variable domain, its missing parts supplied by reference TRBV2 and TRBJ1-2, is EPEVTQTPSHQVTQMGQEVILRCVPISNHLYFYWYRQILGQKVEFLVSFYNNEISEKSEIFDDQFSVERPDGSNFTLKIRSTKLEDSAMYFCASSPRPYGYTFGSGTRLTVV.

The chain recombines TRBV5-1 with TRBJ2-5; D gene uncertain. Trimming took 3 bases from V and 5 from J, leaving 11 bases between them. The CDR3 runs 13 residues. The germline V gene has CDR1 SGHRS and CDR2 YFSETQ. The CDR3 DNA is TGCGCCAGCAGCTGGACGAGTACGGAGACCCAGTACTTC. This encodes CASSWTSTETQYF.

The chain recombines TRBV29-1 with TRBJ2-1, with 7 bases fitting TRBD2. With 5 bases clipped from V and 3 bases from J, the junction kept 7 bases outside the gene matches. In germline, CDR1 is SQVTM, CDR2 ANQGSEA. The CDR3 is made up of 14 amino acids. In DNA form, the CDR3 reads TGCAGCGTTAAGGGGCGGGGGATCTACAATGAGCAGTTCTTC. Translated, it gives CSVKGRGIYNEQFF.

This chain joins TRBV6-5 and TRBJ2-4; D not resolved. Germline CDR1 MNHEY, CDR2 SVGAGI. The CDR3 has 14 amino acids. The V end was cut by 4 bases, the J end by 9 bases, with 16 bases between. The CDR3 reads CASSSTRYKVIQYF. In nucleotides, the CDR3 is TGTGCCAGCAGTTCTACAAGGTATAAGGTCATTCAGTACTTC.

This clone was detected only once. This rearrangement joins TRBV7-2 to TRBJ1-2; possibly TRBD1 for D (6 bases). The CDR3 extends over 15 amino acids. Germline loops: CDR1 SGHTA, CDR2 FQGNSA. Between the trimmed V and J ends, which lost 5 bases and 4 bases, there was a span of 17 bases. The CDR3 bases are TGTGCCAGCAGCCCACTGAGGGACACCTCCTATGGCTACACCTTC. It is translated as CASSPLRDTSYGYTF.

The rearrangement joins TRBV2 to TRBJ2-1, with no clear D. Trimming cost V 6 bases and J 0 bases, with 6 bases left between them. The CDR3 sequence is 13 residues long. CDR1 is SNHLY and CDR2 is FYNNEI in the germline V gene. As DNA, the CDR3 is TGTGCCAGCAGCCTAAGCTCCTACAATGAGCAGTTCTTC. Protein: CASSLSSYNEQFF.

The chain combines TRBV29-1 with TRBJ1-4, with TRBD1 identical over 7 bases. The length of the CDR3 is 13 residues. V trimming: 7 bases; J trimming: 8 bases; junction bases outside the gene matches: 10. Germline values: CDR1 SQVTM, CDR2 ANQGSEA. The CDR3 nucleotides are TGCAGCGCCGGGGAGGGGGCGAGAGAAAAACTGTTTTTT. It specifies CSAGEGAREKLFF.

This clone was seen once. This rearrangement joins TRBV7-8 to TRBJ2-7; possibly TRBD2 for D (6 bases). V gave up 2 bases and J gave up 0 bases, with 11 bases separating them. This CDR3 is built from 15 residues. The germline CDR1 and CDR2 sequences are SGHVS and FQNEAQ. CDR3 loop: CASSLRDGSSYEQYF. The DNA of the CDR3 is TGTGCCAGCAGCTTACGGGACGGGAGCTCCTACGAGCAGTACTTC.

As to this clone: Compared with germline, one end of the junction differs, possibly owing to a read error. The V and J genes are TRBV19 and TRBJ1-5; possible D gene TRBD1, 6 bases. CDR1 and CDR2 from the germline V gene are LNHDA and SQIVND (reference sequence). This CDR3 contains 11 residues. This chain's CDR3 is CASSTITGLAF. The DNA for the CDR3 is TGTGCCAGTAGTACGATAACAGGGTTAGCTTTT.

V and J are TRBV15 and TRBJ1-2; D gene ambiguous. Germline values: CDR1 LNHNV, CDR2 YYDKDF (reference sequence). This CDR3 spans 15 amino acids. V lost 0 bases, J lost 2 bases, and 10 bases lay in between. DNA of the CDR3: TGTGCCACCAGCAGAGATCGGAGCAGGAACTATGGCTACACCTTC. Translation gives CATSRDRSRNYGYTF.

The chain has TRBV28 and TRBJ2-7, with 9 bases fitting TRBD1. The V and J ends lost 6 bases and 2 bases, in that order; junction bases with no gene match: 8. Germline V gives CDR1 MDHEN, CDR2 SYDVKM. This CDR3 is 15 amino acids long. In nucleotides, the CDR3 is TGTGCCAGCAGCCCTAGGACAGGGGAGGCCTACGAGCAGTACTTC. This codes for CASSPRTGEAYEQYF. Variable domain in full (rest from reference TRBV28 and TRBJ2-7): DVKVTQSSRYLVKRTGEKVFLECVQDMDHENMFWYRQDPGLGLRLIYFSYDVKMKEKGDIPEGYSVSREKKERFSLILESASTNQTSMYLCASSPRTGEAYEQYFGPGTRLTVT.

The chain couples TRBV18 to TRBJ1-1; D ambiguous. The CDR3 spans 14 residues. Trimming shortened V by 0 bases and J by 4 bases, and 9 bases separated the two germline ends. Germline lookup yields CDR1 KGHSH and CDR2 LQKENI. CDR3 loop: CASSPPPRGTEAFF. CDR3 sequence (DNA): TGTGCCAGCTCACCACCCCCGCGTGGCACTGAAGCTTTCTTT.

The chain is built from TRBV5-6 and TRBJ1-5; no definite D call. This CDR3 spans 15 amino acids. The germline V gene has CDR1 SGHDT and CDR2 YYEEEE. Deletions cut 5 bases from V and 5 bases from J, with 17 bases between. The CDR3 DNA is TGTGCCAGCAGGAAGCAGAGGGCTCCGGATCAGCCCCAGCATTTT. This sequence encodes CASRKQRAPDQPQHF.